The entry below describes one T cell receptor beta chain. Antigen specificity is unknown. Every subset's genomic DNA went evenly onto several immunoSEQ plates. Data came from immunoSEQ multiplex PCR; TCRdb stores just in-frame clones and leaves some out. The table includes 2 million to 3 million clones, under 95% detected once. These data belong to a study of shared clonotypes between healthy human individuals. Study-wide context: Each donor contributed plates that comprised three CD4 naive, three CD4 memory, two CD8 naive and one CD8 memory.

General observations from the study: Clonotype sharing among donors was thought likely to change with sequencing depth.

A split of CD4+ cells into CD45RA+ naive and CD45RA-negative memory subsets was performed. This clonotype was sampled from a man younger than 35 in good health. Some clones in this sample may be carry-over from other donors' samples. The sample taken for sequencing was naive CD4+ T cells from PBMCs. Subset here: CD45RA+ positively selected.

As DNA, the CDR3 is TGTGCCAGTACTTCCCAGCGGGAGCTCTACAATGAGCAGTTCTTC. It codes for CASTSQRELYNEQFF. This rearrangement joins TRBV7-9 to TRBJ2-1; 8 bases match TRBD2. Germline V lookup: CDR1 SEHNR, CDR2 FQNEAQ (reference sequence). The V gene end was trimmed by 9 bases and the J gene end by 3 bases; junction bases not matched to a gene: 10. The CDR3 totals 15 residues.